The 5 T cell receptor beta chains below come from one sample, sequenced in a study of response to subunit inactivated influenza vaccine. TCRdb recomputed calls from the RT-PCR reads with MiXCR, one row per CDR3 protein. The sample lists 450,000 to 550,000 distinct CDR3 sequences; over 25% were seen once. Sequenced material: CD4+ T cells sorted from PBMCs, taken 4 to 6 days after vaccination. These receptors were collected from a man aged 50-60 years who received an inactivated influenza vaccine.

The V and J genes are TRBV7-6 and TRBJ2-2; no clear D. CDR1 is SGHVS, CDR2 FNYEAQ, per germline. V lost 5 bases and J lost 2, with 12 bases in between. CDR3 length: 15 residues. This CDR3 is CASSRSVSNTGELFF. The CDR3 region has the DNA TGTGCCAGCAGCCGCAGCGTATCCAACACCGGGGAGCTGTTTTTT.

The chain employs TRBV20-1 and TRBJ2-7, with TRBD2 identical over 8 bases. This CDR3 region has 13 residues. Germline trimming cut 5 bases from V and 5 bases from J; bases unmatched to any gene: 8. The germline gives CDR1 DFQATT, CDR2 SNEGSKA (reference sequence). In DNA, the CDR3 is TGCAGTGCTCCCGGGACTAGAGTAAACGAGCAGTACTTC. Translating it yields CSAPGTRVNEQYF.

The sample holds a few counts of this clonotype. The V call is TRBV7-2, the J call TRBJ2-1, with D perhaps TRBD1 (6 bases). From germline, CDR1 is SGHTA and CDR2 FQGNSA. The CDR3 is 14 amino acids. V was cut by 6 bases and J by 5 bases, with 14 bases left in between. The CDR3 bases are TGTGCCAGCAGGGGAGCAGGGGCTCACAATGAGCAGTTCTTC. Translated, it gives CASRGAGAHNEQFF.

The gene calls are TRBV5-6 and TRBJ2-2; D is undetermined. The CDR3 is 14 residues long. The germline V and J ends were trimmed by 6 bases and 6 bases, with 15 bases remaining between them. Germline V gene lookup returns CDR1 SGHDT and CDR2 YYEEEE. Here the CDR3 DNA reads TGTGCCAGCAACCATGATCGCAGGTCCGGGGAGCTGTTTTTT. The encoded protein is CASNHDRRSGELFF.

V usage is TRBV7-9 and J usage is TRBJ2-1; tentative D call: TRBD1 (5 bases). V lost 5 bases, J lost 0 bases, and 14 bases lay in between. Per germline, CDR1 SEHNR and CDR2 FQNEAQ (reference sequence). The CDR3 length is 16 residues. CDR3 DNA sequence: TGTGCCAGCAGCCTATTCGGACACCCCTCCTACAATGAGCAGTTCTTC. Its protein product is CASSLFGHPSYNEQFF.